Listed below are T cell receptor beta chains from one sample, sequenced in a study of PD-L1 blockade in urothelial cancer. Only in-frame clones appear in the TCRdb table, and some are missing; sequencing was by immunoSEQ multiplex PCR. This table holds some 60,000 clones, 86% found once. The input for sequencing was PBMCs, taken around atezolizumab (anti-PD-L1) treatment. The source of these receptors is a man in his forties or fifties with urothelial cancer. The CDR3 runs from the conserved cysteine through the conserved F or W. Each record gives: V gene, D gene, J gene, clone size, CDR3 DNA, CDR3 protein. The D gene is left open where the match is weak. Size is stated for part of the rows, as once, few or many counts, or as a class when the clone is expanded.

TRBV5-1,TRBD1,TRBJ1-1,.,TGCGCCAGCAGCCGCGGGACAGCCCCGCCTTTCTTT,CASSRGTAPPFF
TRBV4-1,.,TRBJ2-3,.,TGCGCCAGCAGCCAACTAGAGGTGGATACGCAGTATTTT,CASSQLEVDTQYF
TRBV7-3,TRBD1,TRBJ1-2,.,TGTGCCAGCAGCTCCGGGCCTCCAGGGGGTGGCTACACCTTC,CASSSGPPGGGYTF
TRBV6-6,.,TRBJ2-7,.,TGTGCCAGCAGTCGCAGCGCGGGGACCTACGAGCAGTACTTC,CASSRSAGTYEQYF
TRBV2,TRBD2,TRBJ2-2,.,TGTGCCAGCAGTTCGATTGCGGGAGGGCCCGGGGAGCTGTTTTTT,CASSSIAGGPGELFF
TRBV4-1,.,TRBJ2-7,.,TGCGCCAGCAGCCAAGGTGGCGGGCGGGACTCCTACGAGCAGTACTTC,CASSQGGGRDSYEQYF
TRBV27,.,TRBJ1-5,once,TGTGCCAGCACCCCCTACGGGGGTATGAGCAATCAGCCCCAGCATTTT,CASTPYGGMSNQPQHF
TRBV6-5,.,TRBJ1-2,.,TGTGCCAGCAGTCCCCCTGTGGGTGTCGGGGGCTACACCTTC,CASSPPVGVGGYTF
TRBV6-6,TRBD2,TRBJ2-3,.,TGTGCCAGCAGTTCCCGACTAGCGGGAGTGGCAGATACGCAGTATTTT,CASSSRLAGVADTQYF
TRBV19,.,TRBJ1-1,.,TGTGCCAGTAGTATCCCCAGGGACACTGAAGCTTTCTTT,CASSIPRDTEAFF
TRBV4-1,.,TRBJ1-1,.,TGCGCCAGCACGCATACATGGGGGCGGTTTGGTGAAGCTTTCTTT,CASTHTWGRFGEAFF
TRBV15,TRBD1,TRBJ2-7,.,TGTGCCACCAGCAGTGGCCCGACAGGGTCTGGCGAGCAGTACTTC,CATSSGPTGSGEQYF
TRBV4-1,TRBD2,TRBJ2-3,.,TGCGCCAGCAGCCAAGCGCTAGCGGGAGTGGGGACAGATACGCAGTATTTT,CASSQALAGVGTDTQYF
TRBV2,TRBD2,TRBJ2-4,.,TGTGCCAGCAGTTGGACTAGCGGGTTAGCCAAAAACATTCAGTACTTC,CASSWTSGLAKNIQYF
TRBV7-9,.,TRBJ1-1,.,TGTGCCAGCAGCTTAGCCCAGGGTGATTTAGCGGGCACTGAAGCTTTCTTT,CASSLAQGDLAGTEAFF
TRBV28,.,TRBJ1-2,once,TGTGCCAGCAGTTTATTTGGCGCCCTTCGGGCGGAGGATAGCTACACCTTC,CASSLFGALRAEDSYTF
TRBV7-9,.,TRBJ2-7,.,TGTGCCAGCGGGGGAGGCGAGCAGTACTTC,CASGGGEQYF
TRBV7-2,.,TRBJ1-6,.,TGTGCCAGCAGCCTCGCGGGCTCCTATAATTCACCCCTCCACTTT,CASSLAGSYNSPLHF